This T cell receptor (beta chain) derives from a study of technical replicates of blood from several donors. Trimming left V 5 bases short and J 9 bases short, with 11 bases between. Germline CDR1 reads SGHNT; CDR2 reads YENEEA. This CDR3 spans 12 amino acids. The protocol was immunoSEQ multiplex PCR, while the TCRdb copy is restricted to in-frame clones and leaves out a portion. The sample has about 84,000 clones; 93% are singletons. The specimen sequenced was T cells isolated from PBMCs. V gene TRBV11-3 combines with J gene TRBJ2-1; no definite D call. The receptor comes from a human donor in good health. CDR3 DNA: TGTGCCAGCAGCACCCGTCAGCGTGAGCAGTTCTTC. Residues: CASSTRQREQFF.